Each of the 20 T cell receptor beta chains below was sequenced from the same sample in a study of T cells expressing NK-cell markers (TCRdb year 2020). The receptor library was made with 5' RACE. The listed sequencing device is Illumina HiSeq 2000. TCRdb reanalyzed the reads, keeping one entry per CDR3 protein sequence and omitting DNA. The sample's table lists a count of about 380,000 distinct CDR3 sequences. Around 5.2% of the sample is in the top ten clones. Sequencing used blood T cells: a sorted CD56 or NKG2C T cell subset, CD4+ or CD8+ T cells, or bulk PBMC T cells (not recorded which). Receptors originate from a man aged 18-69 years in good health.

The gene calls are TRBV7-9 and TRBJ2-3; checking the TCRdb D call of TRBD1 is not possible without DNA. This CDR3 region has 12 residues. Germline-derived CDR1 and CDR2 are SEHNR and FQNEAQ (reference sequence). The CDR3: CASSGGEDTQYF.

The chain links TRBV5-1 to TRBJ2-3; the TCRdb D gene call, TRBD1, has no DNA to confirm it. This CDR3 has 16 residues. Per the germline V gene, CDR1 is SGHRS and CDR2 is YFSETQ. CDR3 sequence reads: CASSSRASSVADTQYF.

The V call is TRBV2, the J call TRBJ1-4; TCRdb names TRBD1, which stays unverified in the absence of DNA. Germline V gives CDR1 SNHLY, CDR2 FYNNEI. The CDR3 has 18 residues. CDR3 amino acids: CASSTPSRGRTANEKLFF. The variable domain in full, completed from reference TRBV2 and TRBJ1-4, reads EPEVTQTPSHQVTQMGQEVILRCVPISNHLYFYWYRQILGQKVEFLVSFYNNEISEKSEIFDDQFSVERPDGSNFTLKIRSTKLEDSAMYFCASSTPSRGRTANEKLFFGSGTQLSVL.

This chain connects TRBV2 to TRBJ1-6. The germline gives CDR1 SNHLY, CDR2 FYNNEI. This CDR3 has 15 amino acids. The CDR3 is CASRPRGSYNSPLHF.

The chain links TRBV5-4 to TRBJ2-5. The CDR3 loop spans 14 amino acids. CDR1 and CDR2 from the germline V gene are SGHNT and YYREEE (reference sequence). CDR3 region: CASSFKLSQETQYF.

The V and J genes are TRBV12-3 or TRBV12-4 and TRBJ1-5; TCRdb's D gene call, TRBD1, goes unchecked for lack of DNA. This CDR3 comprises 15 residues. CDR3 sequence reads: CASRTGTGNNQPQHF.

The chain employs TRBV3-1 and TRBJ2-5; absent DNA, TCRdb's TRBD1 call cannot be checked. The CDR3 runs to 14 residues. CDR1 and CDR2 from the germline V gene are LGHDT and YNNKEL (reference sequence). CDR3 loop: CASRPTGGRETQYF.

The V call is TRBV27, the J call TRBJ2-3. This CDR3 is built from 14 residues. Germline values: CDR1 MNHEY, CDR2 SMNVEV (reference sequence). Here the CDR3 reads CASSLRRRLDTQYF.

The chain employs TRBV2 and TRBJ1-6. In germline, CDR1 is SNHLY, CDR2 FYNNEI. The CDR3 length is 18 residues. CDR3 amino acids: CAAGRGSARVVSNSPLHF.

CDR3 sequence reads: CASSSRQDPSYEQYF. The chain combines TRBV5-1 with TRBJ2-7; TCRdb picks TRBD1, but there is no DNA to check that call. From germline, CDR1 is SGHRS and CDR2 YFSETQ. The CDR3 sequence is 15 residues long. The full variable domain, its missing parts supplied by reference TRBV5-1 and TRBJ2-7, is KAGVTQTPRYLIKTRGQQVTLSCSPISGHRSVSWYQQTPGQGLQFLFEYFSETQRNKGNFPGRFSGRQFSNSRSEMNVSTLELGDSALYLCASSSRQDPSYEQYFGPGTRLTVT.

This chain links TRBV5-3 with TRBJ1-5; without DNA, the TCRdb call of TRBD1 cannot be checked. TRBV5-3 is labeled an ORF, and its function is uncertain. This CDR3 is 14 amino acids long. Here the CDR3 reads CARMGQASNQPQHF.

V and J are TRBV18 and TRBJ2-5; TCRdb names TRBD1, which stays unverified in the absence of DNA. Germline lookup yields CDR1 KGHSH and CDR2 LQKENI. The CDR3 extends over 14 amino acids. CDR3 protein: CASSPRTLQETQYF.

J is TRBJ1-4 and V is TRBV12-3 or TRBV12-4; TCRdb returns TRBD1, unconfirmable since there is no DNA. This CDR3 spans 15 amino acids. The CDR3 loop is CASRPPGGGDEKLFF.

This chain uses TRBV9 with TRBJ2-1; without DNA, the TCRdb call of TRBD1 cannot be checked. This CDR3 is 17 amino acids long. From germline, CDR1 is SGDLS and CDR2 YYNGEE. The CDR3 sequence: CASSARGDTGGENEQFF.

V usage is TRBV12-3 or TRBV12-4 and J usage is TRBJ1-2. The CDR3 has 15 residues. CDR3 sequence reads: CASSMQFVRSGGYTF.

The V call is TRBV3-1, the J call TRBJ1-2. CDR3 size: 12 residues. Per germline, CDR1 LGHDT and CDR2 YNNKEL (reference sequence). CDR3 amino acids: CASSQVPRGYTF.

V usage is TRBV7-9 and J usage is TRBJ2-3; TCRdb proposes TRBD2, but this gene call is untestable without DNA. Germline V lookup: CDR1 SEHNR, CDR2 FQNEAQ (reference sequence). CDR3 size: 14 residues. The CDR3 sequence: CASSHGGASDTQYF.

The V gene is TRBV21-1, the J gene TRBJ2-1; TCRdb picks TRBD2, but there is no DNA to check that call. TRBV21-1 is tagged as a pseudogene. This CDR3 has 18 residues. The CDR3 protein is CASSKAERPGVAYNEQFF.

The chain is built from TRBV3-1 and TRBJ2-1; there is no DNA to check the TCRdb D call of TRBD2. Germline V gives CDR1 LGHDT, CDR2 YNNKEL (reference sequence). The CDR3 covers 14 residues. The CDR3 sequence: CASSHWASRGEQFF.

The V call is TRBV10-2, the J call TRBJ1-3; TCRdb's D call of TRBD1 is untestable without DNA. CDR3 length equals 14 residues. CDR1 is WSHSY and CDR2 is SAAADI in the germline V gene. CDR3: CAGSRGISGNTIYF.